A selection of T cell receptor beta chains follows, all from one sample in a study of cytomegalovirus exposure and HLA in healthy donors. The protocol was immunoSEQ multiplex PCR, while the TCRdb copy is restricted to in-frame clones and leaves out a portion. The sample includes tens of thousands of clones, around 90% seen only once; the top ten take 2% to 2.5%. Sequencing was performed on PBMCs. Receptors originate from a man between 25 and 39 years old in good health and CMV-seronegative. CDR3s include the opening cysteine and the closing phenylalanine or tryptophan. A D gene is named only where the DNA matches it firmly. Not all rows give a size; the values are once, few, many and, for expanded clones, a class.

clone_size	v_call	j_call	d_call	cdr3_nt	cdr3_aa
-	TRBV19	TRBJ1-5	-	TGTGCCAGTAGTATTTCAGTATCCAGCAATCAGCCCCAGCATTTT	CASSISVSSNQPQHF
-	TRBV2	TRBJ1-1	-	TGTGCCAGCATCCGGGTTGACACTGAAGCTTTCTTT	CASIRVDTEAFF
-	TRBV5-1	TRBJ2-1	TRBD1	TGCGCCAGCAGCGTGGTCAGGGGGCTCACGAATGAGCAGTTCTTC	CASSVVRGLTNEQFF
once	TRBV5-1	TRBJ2-3	-	TGCGCCAGCAGCTTGGGCCGTAGGGGGTCTTTCACAGATACGCAGTATTTT	CASSLGRRGSFTDTQYF
-	TRBV14	TRBJ2-2	TRBD1	TGTGCCAGCAGCCAAGGCCGTACAGGGGGAAACGGGGAGCTGTTTTTT	CASSQGRTGGNGELFF
-	TRBV6-5	TRBJ2-1	TRBD2	TGTGCCAGCAGCCCCCTAGCGGAAGCACCCAATGAGCAGTTCTTC	CASSPLAEAPNEQFF
once	TRBV5-1	TRBJ1-2	-	TGCGCCAGCAGCTTGGAGGGGCCGACAGTAGATGGCTACACCTTC	CASSLEGPTVDGYTF
-	TRBV7-2	TRBJ1-5	-	TGTGCCAGCAGTCCATCTATCCAGGGGAACAATCAGCCCCAGCATTTT	CASSPSIQGNNQPQHF
once	TRBV19	TRBJ1-2	-	TGTGCCAGTAGTATGGACATTAACTATGGCTACACCTTC	CASSMDINYGYTF
-	TRBV5-1	TRBJ1-6	-	TGCGCCAGCAGCTTAGGGGTACACAATTCACCCCTCCACTTT	CASSLGVHNSPLHF
-	TRBV27	TRBJ2-5	TRBD1	TGTGCCAGCAGTTTATCAGGGACAGGGGGCACATTCCAAGGGACCCAGTACTTC	CASSLSGTGGTFQGTQYF
-	TRBV5-4	TRBJ1-1	-	TGTGCCAGCACCTTAACGCGGGGGGCGGGCATCACTGAAGCTTTCTTT	CASTLTRGAGITEAFF
-	TRBV27	TRBJ2-4	-	TGTGCCAGCAGTTTTAATCTAGCCAAAAACATTCAGTACTTC	CASSFNLAKNIQYF
-	TRBV7-8	TRBJ2-6	-	TGTGCCAGCAGCTTCCGGGATCCCCCTTTTTCCTCTGGGGCCAACGTCCTGACTTTC	CASSFRDPPFSSGANVLTF
-	TRBV5-6	TRBJ1-2	TRBD1	TGTGCCAGCAGCACGACAGGGACTGGCTACACCTTC	CASSTTGTGYTF
-	TRBV2	TRBJ2-1	-	TGTGCCAGCAGTGAAAGGGAACTAGTGGCCCTATCTAGTTCCTACAATGAGCAGTTCTTC	CASSERELVALSSSYNEQFF
-	TRBV29-1	TRBJ2-7	TRBD2	TGCAGCGTTGAAACCCCGACTAGCGGGAGGTCAGGGTCCTACGAGCAGTACTTC	CSVETPTSGRSGSYEQYF
-	TRBV7-6	TRBJ2-1	TRBD2	TGTGCCAGCAGCAACAGGGTAGGGGCTAGCGGGAGATTTGAGCAGTTCTTC	CASSNRVGASGRFEQFF
-	TRBV28	TRBJ2-2	-	TGTGCCAGCAGGTCCGTCGCGTTTCGCTCCGGGGAGCTGTTTTTT	CASRSVAFRSGELFF
-	TRBV27	TRBJ2-7	TRBD2	TGTGCCAGCAGTAGATCCGGGACTAGAGGGCACGAGCAGTACTTC	CASSRSGTRGHEQYF
-	TRBV9	TRBJ1-2	-	TGTGCCAGCAGCGTCGACAGACATGGCTACACCTTC	CASSVDRHGYTF
many	TRBV4-2	TRBJ2-3	TRBD2	TGTGCCAGCAGCCCTCGGGGGGACGAAGATACGCAGTATTTT	CASSPRGDEDTQYF
-	TRBV7-9	TRBJ2-1	-	TGTGCCAGCAGCTCCTTAGGAGCGTTCAGATACAATGAGCAGTTCTTC	CASSSLGAFRYNEQFF
-	TRBV2	TRBJ2-2	-	TGTGCCAGCAACGCGGAAATCACCGGGGAGCTGTTTTTT	CASNAEITGELFF
once	TRBV28	TRBJ1-5	TRBD1	TGTGCCATTCGTCCTCCGGGCGGACAGGGCAATCAGCCCCAGCATTTT	CAIRPPGGQGNQPQHF
-	TRBV7-8	TRBJ2-7	TRBD1	TGTGCCAGCAGCCCTGGGACAGGGGGCTCCTACGAGCAGTACTTC	CASSPGTGGSYEQYF
-	TRBV19	TRBJ2-7	TRBD2	TGTGCCAGTAGTCGGGGGGACGAGCAGTACTTC	CASSRGDEQYF
-	TRBV28	TRBJ1-2	-	TGTGCCAGCAGTTCCCTCGGGACATCGGTGAGCTACACCTTC	CASSSLGTSVSYTF
once	TRBV19	TRBJ2-3	TRBD1	TGTGCCAGTCGACAGGGAGGCACAGATACGCAGTATTTT	CASRQGGTDTQYF
-	TRBV6-1	TRBJ2-1	-	TGTGCCAGCATCCGAGACACGACAGTCTACAATGAGCAGTTCTTC	CASIRDTTVYNEQFF
-	TRBV27	TRBJ1-2	-	TGTGCCAGCAGTCGGGACATGTTCTATGGCTACACCTTC	CASSRDMFYGYTF
-	TRBV4-1	TRBJ1-2	-	TGCGCCAGCAGCCAAGGGACCTCGGGAGGCTACACCTTC	CASSQGTSGGYTF
-	TRBV7-2	TRBJ2-7	-	TGTGCCAGCAGCTTTAGCGGGGACAGCTACTACGAGCAGTACTTC	CASSFSGDSYYEQYF
-	TRBV13	TRBJ2-1	-	TGTGCCAGCAGCCCCCCCGACAGGAGCTCCTACAATGAGCAGTTCTTC	CASSPPDRSSYNEQFF
-	TRBV12-5	TRBJ2-5	-	TGTGCTAGTGGTTCCGTCATAATCAGGGGAATAGGATTTGAGACCCAGTACTTC	CASGSVIIRGIGFETQYF
-	TRBV13	TRBJ1-2	-	TGTGCCAGCAGCTTGGGGGGTATCGGCTATGGCTACACCTTC	CASSLGGIGYGYTF
-	TRBV28	TRBJ2-7	TRBD1	TGTGCCAGCAGTAGGGACAGGGGCACCTACGAGCAGTACTTC	CASSRDRGTYEQYF
-	TRBV28	TRBJ1-2	TRBD1	TGTGCCAGCAGTTTAACCGGGACAGCAGGAGGCTACACCTTC	CASSLTGTAGGYTF
-	TRBV28	TRBJ1-2	TRBD1	TGTGCCAGCAGTTTAGCAGGACAGGGGGCGTACGACTATGGCTACACCTTC	CASSLAGQGAYDYGYTF
-	TRBV28	TRBJ2-2	-	TGTGCCAGCGGGAGTCCCCGTCGATTAGACGCCGGGGAGCTGTTTTTT	CASGSPRRLDAGELFF
-	TRBV27	TRBJ1-2	-	TGTGCCAGCAGTTTAACGGAGAGGGATGGCTACACCTTC	CASSLTERDGYTF
-	TRBV7-7	TRBJ2-1	TRBD2	TGTGCTAGCGGGAGCGGCAATGAGCAGTTCTTC	CASGSGNEQFF
once	TRBV5-4	TRBJ2-3	-	TGTGCCAGCTCCACTAGAGGGCGATGGGATACGCAGTATTTT	CASSTRGRWDTQYF
-	TRBV9	TRBJ2-7	-	TGTGCCAGCAGCGTAGGCGGGGGGACAGCCTACGAGCAGTACTTC	CASSVGGGTAYEQYF
-	TRBV9	TRBJ2-7	-	TGTGCCAGCAGCGTACCCGACAGGGCGGGAGAGCAGTACTTC	CASSVPDRAGEQYF
-	TRBV11-2	TRBJ2-1	-	TGTGCCAGCAGCTTTTTTTGGGATCCCGGGGAGATTTGGAATGAGCAGTTCTTC	CASSFFWDPGEIWNEQFF
-	TRBV6-6	TRBJ2-3	-	TGTGCCAGCAGCCCCATCCGGCAGGGTGGTGCAGATACGCAGTATTTT	CASSPIRQGGADTQYF
-	TRBV6-5	TRBJ1-2	TRBD1	TGTGCCAGTGGACAGGGGGATGGCTACACCTTC	CASGQGDGYTF